The rows below give T cell receptor beta chains drawn from one sample of a study of metastatic and nonmetastatic thyroid tumors. MiXCR re-clonotyped the PCR reads for TCRdb. This repertoire shows some 30,000 clones, more than 25% found once; its top ten account for 25% to 35%. Sequences were obtained from blood. These receptors were taken from a female donor with papillary thyroid cancer or a benign thyroid nodule (not recorded which). Some clones in this sample may be carry-over from other donors' samples. CDR3s include the opening cysteine and the closing phenylalanine or tryptophan. D genes are given only for firm matches.

TRBV7-9,NA,TRBJ1-5,CASRIKGGQNQPQHF
TRBV5-1,TRBD1,TRBJ2-2,CASSSGQGSGELFF
TRBV6-5,NA,TRBJ2-7,CASSYSGSEQYF
TRBV12-3/TRBV12-4,NA,TRBJ1-2,CATRGRNGYTF
TRBV6-4,TRBD2,TRBJ2-1,CASSEKLADSYNEQFF
TRBV30,NA,TRBJ2-7,CAWSAGRSYEQYF
TRBV28,NA,TRBJ2-2,CASAPGTANTGELFF
TRBV7-3,NA,TRBJ2-6,CASSLQGYQSRANVLTF
TRBV19,NA,TRBJ2-7,CASSIGVSRAFSYEQYF
TRBV12-5,TRBD1,TRBJ2-3,CASGPGQDTDTQYF
TRBV12-3/TRBV12-4,NA,TRBJ2-3,CASSRESGEIQYF
TRBV5-1,NA,TRBJ1-1,CASSLVGMNTEAFF
TRBV2,NA,TRBJ1-2,CASSVTGYGYTF
TRBV2,TRBD2,TRBJ2-7,CASSLGLAEEQYF
TRBV10-3,NA,TRBJ1-5,CAISDSDSENQPQHF
TRBV28,TRBD1,TRBJ1-6,CASSSGQGRTSPLHF